Below are 19 T cell receptor beta chains sequenced from a single sample in a study of regulatory T cells in long-lasting Graves disease. Time point meaning: newly diagnosed GD, antithyroid drugs for less than 3 months. Generation of the TCR library employed RNA extracted from PBMCs. According to the study, TCR beta libraries were built with iRepertoire HTBI primers and CDR3-region Arm-PCR. TCRdb re-analysed the multiplex PCR reads in MiXCR, keeping a single row per CDR3 protein. This table holds hundreds of thousands of distinct CDR3 sequences, 15% to 20% found once. The data were also submitted as part of a second study, on T cells in Graves' hyperthyroidism and ophthalmopathy.

The sample was peripheral blood mononuclear cells (PBMCs), taken at new diagnosis, from a patient treated with antithyroid drugs. The receptors were sampled from a man aged 18 to 29 with Graves disease.

This clonotype was seen repeatedly, ten times or more. The chain carries TRBV2 and TRBJ2-2; D perhaps matches TRBD1 (5 bases). Germline-derived CDR1 and CDR2 are SNHLY and FYNNEI. The CDR3 is made up of 15 amino acids. Trimming removed 6 bases from V and 0 bases from J, with 11 bases in between. CDR3 DNA: TGTGCCAGCAGACCCAGGACACCGAACACCGGGGAGCTGTTTTTT. Its translation is CASRPRTPNTGELFF.

This clonotype was found many times. The chain employs TRBV28 and TRBJ2-1, with D hard to call. CDR3 length equals 13 residues. The germline V gene encodes CDR1 MDHEN and CDR2 SYDVKM. Trimming took off 5 bases at V and 8 bases at J, with 13 bases between the two ends. CDR3 nucleotides: TGTGCCAGCAGTATCTATCGGGCCGATGAGCAGTTCTTC. Translation gives CASSIYRADEQFF.

This clonotype was observed many times. The chain is built from TRBV27 and TRBJ1-5; maybe TRBD1 (6 bases). Germline CDR1 MNHEY, CDR2 SMNVEV (reference sequence). This CDR3 spans 15 amino acids. V was shortened by 5 bases and J by 3 bases, with 14 bases between the two germline ends. The CDR3 DNA follows: TGTGCCAGCAGTCTATACGGACAGTCCAATCAGCCCCAGCATTTT. This gives the protein CASSLYGQSNQPQHF.

The gene calls are TRBV6-1 and TRBJ2-1, with TRBD1 identical over 9 bases. J gave up 7 bases and V 6 bases, and 10 bases lay outside the gene matches. Germline values: CDR1 MNHNS, CDR2 SASEGT. The CDR3 sequence is 15 residues long. CDR3: CASSQPGQGRNEQFF. Written as DNA, the CDR3 is TGTGCCAGCAGCCAACCGGGACAGGGTCGAAATGAGCAGTTCTTC.

This clonotype was counted at least ten times. The V and J genes are TRBV5-1 and TRBJ2-7; tentatively, D is TRBD2 (6 bases). Germline V gene lookup returns CDR1 SGHRS and CDR2 YFSETQ. The CDR3 contains 12 residues. V dropped 1 base and J dropped 6 bases, with 8 bases sitting between them. CDR3 bases: TGCGCCAGCAGCTTGACAGCGGGCGAGCAGTACTTC. This encodes CASSLTAGEQYF.

The count of this clonotype is one. The gene calls are TRBV28 and TRBJ1-3; D possibly corresponds to TRBD1 (6 bases). V was trimmed by 7 bases and J by 6 bases, leaving 16 bases between them. This CDR3 has 14 residues. CDR1 is MDHEN, CDR2 SYDVKM, per germline. The CDR3 is CASIQQGGKNTIYF. The CDR3 region has the DNA TGTGCCAGCATTCAACAGGGTGGCAAAAACACCATATATTTT.

This clonotype was seen a handful of times. The chain employs TRBV27 and TRBJ1-4; D call uncertain. CDR1 MNHEY and CDR2 SMNVEV come from the germline V gene (reference sequence). The CDR3 extends over 15 amino acids. V shed 3 bases and J shed 7 bases, with 15 bases lying between them. CDR3 sequence: CASSFRWEVREKLFF. The CDR3, as DNA: TGTGCCAGCAGTTTTAGATGGGAAGTGCGTGAAAAACTGTTTTTT.

The rearrangement joins TRBV3-1 to TRBJ2-4; the D gene is possibly TRBD2 (5 bases). Trimming pared 0 bases from V and 3 bases from J, leaving 18 bases between. Per germline, CDR1 LGHDT and CDR2 YNNKEL (reference sequence). The CDR3 spans 18 residues. CDR3 sequence reads: CASSQDPALAIGKNIQYF. The DNA for the CDR3 is TGTGCCAGCAGCCAAGATCCGGCCCTAGCTATAGGCAAAAACATTCAGTACTTC.

As regards this clonotype: This may arise from a read error, as a much more abundant clone is one base away. The chain links TRBV2 to TRBJ1-5; TRBD1 matches 10 bases. The CDR3 runs to 15 residues. CDR1 is SNHLY and CDR2 is FYNNEI in the germline V gene. In DNA form, the CDR3 reads TGTGTCAGCAGTGACCGGGACAGGGGCATCCAGCCCCAGCATTTT. This gives the protein CVSSDRDRGIQPQHF. Together with reference TRBV2 and TRBJ1-5, the CDR3 gives the full variable domain: EPEVTQTPSHQVTQMGQEVILRCVPISNHLYFYWYRQILGQKVEFLVSFYNNEISEKSEIFDDQFSVERPDGSNFTLKIRSTKLEDSAMYFCVSSDRDRGIQPQHFGDGTRLSIL.

The sample holds a few counts of this clonotype. This sequence joins TRBV6-2 or TRBV6-3 and TRBJ2-5; 8 bases fit TRBD1. The CDR3 is 16 amino acids. Per germline, CDR1 MNHEY and CDR2 SVGEGT. V dropped 3 bases and J dropped 2; count of bases not matched to a gene: 8. The CDR3 DNA follows: TGTGCCAGCAGTTATGCAGGGGGCGGGCGACAAGAGACCCAGTACTTC. It specifies CASSYAGGGRQETQYF.

The CDR3 sequence: CASGLATGGASGANVLTF. CDR3 coding DNA: TGTGCTAGTGGTTTGGCCACAGGGGGCGCGTCTGGGGCCAACGTCCTGACTTTC. The rearrangement links TRBV12-5 to TRBJ2-6, with 9 positions matching TRBD1. Germline CDR1 is LGHNT and CDR2 is FRNRAP. V lost 1 base and J lost 1; bases outside the gene matches: 5. The CDR3 totals 18 residues.

Concerning this clonotype: A much bigger clone sits one base away, suggesting this may be a read error. The chain is built from TRBV7-3 and TRBJ2-1; 8 nucleotides match TRBD2. The CDR3 sequence is 15 residues long. V dropped 3 bases and J dropped 6; count of bases not matched to a gene: 7. Germline CDR1 reads SGHTA; CDR2 reads FQGTGA. CDR3 sequence (DNA): TGTGCCAGCAGCTTCCGAGCGGGAGCGGGCAATGAGCAGTTCTTC. Its protein product is CASSFRAGAGNEQFF. The full variable domain, completed using reference TRBV7-3 and TRBJ2-1, is GAGVSQTPSNKVTEKGKYVELRCDPISGHTALYWYRQSLGQGPEFLIYFQGTGAADDSGLPNDRFFAVRPEGSVSTLKIQRTERGDSAVYLCASSFRAGAGNEQFFGPGTRLTVL.

In this sample, this clonotype turned up a few times. This clone may be a read error of a much larger clone one base away. The V and J genes are TRBV7-9 and TRBJ2-7; D remains ambiguous. V gave up 4 bases and J gave up 4 bases, with 5 bases separating them. Germline-derived CDR1 and CDR2 are SEHNR and FQNEAQ (reference sequence). This CDR3 is 11 amino acids long. The CDR3 DNA follows: TGTGCCAGCAGCTCCAAGTACGAGCAGTACTTC. The encoded protein is CASSSKYEQYF.

This clonotype was counted many times. This sequence joins TRBV11-1 and TRBJ2-7; perhaps TRBD2 as D (6 bases). This CDR3 has 16 amino acids. V lost 1 base and J lost 0, with 13 bases in between. The germline V gene has CDR1 SGHAT and CDR2 FQDESV (reference sequence). This CDR3 reads CASSLGAERASYEQYF. The CDR3 nucleotides are TGTGCCAGCAGCTTAGGGGCCGAGCGGGCCTCCTACGAGCAGTACTTC.

The sample holds a few counts of this clonotype. The CDR3 coding sequence is TGTGCCAGCAGCCAAGACAGGACCATGAACACTGAAGCTTTCTTT. Its translation is CASSQDRTMNTEAFF. This chain connects TRBV6-2 or TRBV6-3 to TRBJ1-1; D is possibly TRBD1 (6 bases). CDR1 MNHEY and CDR2 SVGEGT come from the germline V gene. The CDR3 runs 15 residues. Trimming took off 6 bases at V and 0 bases at J, with 14 bases between the two ends.

This clonotype appeared many times. The J gene is TRBJ1-3, the V gene TRBV5-1; 7 bases match TRBD1. This CDR3 is built from 17 residues. The germline V gene encodes CDR1 SGHRS and CDR2 YFSETQ. The trim removed 2 bases at V and 0 bases at J, leaving 8 bases unmatched. Written as DNA, the CDR3 is TGCGCCAGCAGCTTAGGACAGGCCCCTTTCTCTGGAAACACCATATATTTT. Encoded protein: CASSLGQAPFSGNTIYF.

This clonotype occurred many times. The V call is TRBV2, the J call TRBJ2-7; D tentatively fits TRBD1 or TRBD2 (5 bases each). The CDR3 runs to 15 residues. Per the germline V gene, CDR1 is SNHLY and CDR2 is FYNNEI. V was cut by 7 bases and J by 5 bases, with 21 bases left in between. This CDR3 reads CASKGQAGLVNEQYF. CDR3 DNA: TGTGCCAGCAAGGGGCAGGCGGGTCTGGTTAACGAGCAGTACTTC.

This clonotype was recorded many times. J is TRBJ2-3 and V is TRBV7-9, with TRBD2 matching over 8 bases. J was trimmed by 1 base and V by 5 bases; bases with no gene match: 5. CDR1 is SEHNR and CDR2 is FQNEAQ in the germline V gene (reference sequence). The CDR3 runs to 15 residues. Written as DNA, the CDR3 is TGTGCCAGCAGCAACAGCGGGAGAGGCACAGATACGCAGTATTTT. Translated: CASSNSGRGTDTQYF.

This clonotype was observed many times. The chain has TRBV12-3 or TRBV12-4 and TRBJ2-7, with a weak D call TRBD2 (7 bases). Deletions cut 9 bases from V and 3 bases from J, with 21 bases between. This CDR3 contains 15 residues. CDR3 DNA sequence: TGTGCCAGTACCCCGGCGAGGGGGGGCGGCTACGAGCAGTACTTC. This encodes CASTPARGGGYEQYF.